A single sample gave rise to the 12 T cell receptor beta chains below, sequenced in a study of blood T cell repertoires in COVID-19. Generated by immunoSEQ multiplex PCR, the TCRdb table keeps only in-frame clones and is missing some. The sample lists about 63,000 clones; less than 80% were seen once. Sequencing used peripheral blood. The source of these receptors is a human donor in a cohort sampled during active COVID-19.

This clone turned up a few times. The chain carries TRBV7-8 and TRBJ1-5; unclear D gene. V gave up 1 base and J gave up 5 bases, with 15 bases separating them. CDR1 is SGHVS and CDR2 is FQNEAQ in the germline V gene. The CDR3 length is 16 residues. Here the CDR3 DNA reads TGTGCCAGCAGCTTAGGCGAGGTCAGTCGCCATCAGCCCCAGCATTTT. Its protein is CASSLGEVSRHQPQHF.

The rearrangement joins TRBV12-5 to TRBJ2-1; the match to TRBD1 covers 9 bases. CDR1 and CDR2 from the germline V gene are LGHNT and FRNRAP. The CDR3 contains 14 residues. V shed 7 bases and J 9 bases; nucleotides not matched to a gene: 10. CDR3 DNA sequence: TGTGCTAGTGCCCTGGGACAGGGAGGCGGTGAGCAGTTCTTC. Translation gives CASALGQGGGEQFF.

The chain has TRBV6-5 and TRBJ2-2; a possible D gene is TRBD2 (6 bases). Germline CDR1 MNHEY, CDR2 SVGAGI. The CDR3 has 14 residues. The V end lost 7 bases, the J end lost 6 bases, and 15 bases lay between the germline ends. In DNA form, the CDR3 reads TGTGCCAGCACCATTAGCCCTAGCGCCGGGGAGCTGTTTTTT. This encodes CASTISPSAGELFF.

V is TRBV4-3 and J is TRBJ2-7; TRBD1 is a possible D gene (5 bases). Germline V gives CDR1 LGHNA, CDR2 YSLEER. The CDR3 extends over 14 amino acids. The germline V and J ends were trimmed by 0 bases and 3 bases, with 9 bases remaining between them. The CDR3 DNA reads as TGCGCCAGCAGCCAAGACTTAAGGGGCTACGAGCAGTACTTC. Its translation is CASSQDLRGYEQYF.

V gene TRBV5-8 combines with J gene TRBJ2-7, with TRBD2 as a possible D gene (7 bases). This CDR3 contains 12 residues. Germline V gives CDR1 SGHTS, CDR2 YDEGEE. V lost 4 bases and J 7 bases, leaving 12 bases between the germline ends. This CDR3 reads CASSLQGGEQYF. CDR3 bases: TGTGCCAGCAGCCTACAGGGAGGGGAGCAGTACTTC.

The gene calls are TRBV10-1 and TRBJ2-3; TRBD2 matches 10 bases. The CDR3 totals 13 residues. The V segment lost 8 bases and the J segment 5 bases; nucleotides outside the gene matches: 4. The V gene's germline CDR1 is WNHNN and CDR2 SYGVQD (reference sequence). The CDR3 here is CASSLAGVDTQYF. CDR3 DNA sequence: TGCGCCAGCTCCCTAGCGGGAGTAGATACGCAGTATTTT.

This chain links TRBV5-1 with TRBJ1-2, with a weak D call TRBD1 (5 bases). Trimming removed 0 bases from V and 7 bases from J, with 13 bases in between. The CDR3 extends over 14 amino acids. Germline-derived CDR1 and CDR2 are SGHRS and YFSETQ. DNA of the CDR3: TGCGCCAGCAGCTTGGCTGTCAGGGAGGGTGGCTACACCTTC. It is translated as CASSLAVREGGYTF.

This clone was picked up one time. The rearrangement links TRBV28 to TRBJ1-5, with D unresolved. The CDR3 sequence is 16 residues long. Looked up from germline, CDR1 is MDHEN and CDR2 is SYDVKM. Trimming cost V 7 bases and J 1 base, with 17 bases left between them. CDR3 protein: CASKDSGSMSNQPQHF. In nucleotides, the CDR3 is TGTGCCAGCAAAGATTCGGGGTCGATGAGCAATCAGCCCCAGCATTTT.

This clone came up once. The chain links TRBV9 to TRBJ2-1; the match to TRBD2 covers 7 bases. The V and J ends lost 4 bases and 13 bases, in that order; junction bases with no gene match: 11. The CDR3 sequence is 13 residues long. CDR1 and CDR2 from the germline V gene are SGDLS and YYNGEE. The chain's CDR3 is CASSQVLAGDQFF. For the CDR3, the DNA is TGTGCCAGCAGCCAGGTGTTAGCGGGTGATCAGTTCTTC.

The chain joins TRBV11-3 to TRBJ2-3, with D unclear. Germline assignment: CDR1 SGHNT and CDR2 YENEEA. CDR3 length equals 11 residues. The germline V and J ends were trimmed by 8 bases and 6 bases, with 9 bases remaining between them. The CDR3: CASGERDTQYF. CDR3 nucleotide sequence: TGTGCCAGCGGAGAGCGTGATACGCAGTATTTT. The full variable domain, completed using reference TRBV11-3 and TRBJ2-3, is EAGVVQSPRYKIIEKKQPVAFWCNPISGHNTLYWYLQNLGQGPELLIRYENEEAVDDSQLPKDRFSAERLKGVDSTLKIQPAELGDSAVYLCASGERDTQYFGPGTRLTVL.

In regard to this clone: One end of the junction is discordant with germline, which a read error may explain. The V and J genes are TRBV28 and TRBJ2-7; D is uncertain. Looked up from germline, CDR1 is MDHEN and CDR2 is SYDVKM. The CDR3 totals 11 residues. This CDR3 is CASSLSFEQYF. CDR3 nucleotides: TGTGCCAGCAGTTTGTCCTTCGAGCAGTACTTC.

The genes are TRBV6-5 and TRBJ2-4; 9 positions agree with TRBD2. CDR1 and CDR2 from the germline V gene are MNHEY and SVGAGI. J lost 4 bases, V lost 8 bases, and 9 bases had no gene match. The CDR3 has 15 amino acids. This CDR3 reads CASSGTSSRKNIQYF. The DNA for the CDR3 is TGTGCCAGCTCCGGGACTAGCTCTAGGAAAAACATTCAGTACTTC.